This record covers a single T cell receptor beta chain. The data stem from a study of OX40 agonist ivuxolimab in advanced cancers. In the study overall: While on treatment, patients had intravenous ivuxolimab at 0.01 to 10 mg/kg every 2 weeks. Three individuals attained partial responses, comprising one hepatocellular carcinoma case and two cutaneous melanoma cases. Aged roughly 23 to 90 with a mean of approximately 57 years, they were around 85% male.

Measured with immunoSEQ multiplex PCR; TCRdb has only the in-frame clones, and not every one. This sample has 40,000 to 60,000 clones, with about 80% found just once. Deletions cut 4 bases from V and 5 bases from J, with 17 bases between. From germline, CDR1 is SGHTA and CDR2 FQGNSA. This CDR3 is 16 amino acids long. Blood specimens came from baseline, cycle 4 day 1, and cycle 7 day 1. The receptor's source is an adult with an advanced solid tumor such as melanoma, head and neck, liver or kidney cancer. Here the sequenced sample was CD4+ or CD8+ T cells sorted from blood, taken in a trial of the OX40 agonist ivuxolimab. The chain joins TRBV7-2 to TRBJ2-2; no clear D gene. The CDR3 nucleotides are TGTGCCAGCAGCTCCCTACCCCAGGATGGGACCGGGGAGCTGTTTTTT. Residues: CASSSLPQDGTGELFF.